Below, 13 T cell receptor beta chains from the same sample are listed, as sequenced in a study of cytomegalovirus exposure and HLA in healthy donors. Use of 60 Vbeta and 13 Jbeta primers characterized the PCR. Clones were read by immunoSEQ multiplex PCR, and TCRdb kept only the in-frame ones, dropping some. The profile covers nearly 110,000 clones, with 75% appearing a single time and around 3% taken by the ten largest. Sequenced material: PBMCs. The receptors here all came from a male donor in good health and CMV-seropositive.

Comments on this clone: One end of the junction does not line up with germline, which may come from a read error. This chain joins TRBV4-2 and TRBJ1-5, with a possible D match to TRBD1 (6 bases). CDR1 is LGHNA, CDR2 YNFKEQ, per germline. The CDR3 is 15 residues long. CDR3 nucleotides: TGTGCCAGCAGCCAAGATCCAGGGGCGGGTCAGCCCCAGAATTTT. It translates to CASSQDPGAGQPQNF.

V usage is TRBV28 and J usage is TRBJ1-6; no definite D call. The V gene lost 6 bases and the J gene lost 0 bases, with 12 bases spanning the gap. This CDR3 comprises 16 residues. Germline V gives CDR1 MDHEN, CDR2 SYDVKM. The CDR3 is CASRISPSSYNSPLHF. The CDR3, as DNA: TGTGCCAGCAGAATATCGCCGAGCTCCTATAATTCACCCCTCCACTTT.

The table lists this clone with a count of one. The chain uses TRBV11-1 and TRBJ2-7; 8 bases map to TRBD1. Germline assignment: CDR1 SGHAT and CDR2 FQDESV (reference sequence). The V and J ends lost 8 bases and 3 bases, in that order; junction bases with no gene match: 9. This CDR3 region has 14 residues. The CDR3 nucleotides read TGTGCCAGCGCGGACAGGGCGTGGGGCTACGAGCAGTACTTC. Its protein product is CASADRAWGYEQYF.

This chain uses TRBV6-1 with TRBJ1-5; 8 bases match TRBD1. CDR1 and CDR2 (germline): MNHNS, SASEGT. The V and J ends lost 3 bases and 4 bases, in that order; junction bases with no gene match: 8. This CDR3 comprises 16 residues. This CDR3 is CASSEDGQGRNQPQHF. Here the CDR3 DNA reads TGTGCCAGCAGTGAGGATGGACAGGGTAGAAATCAGCCCCAGCATTTT.

The chain couples TRBV9 to TRBJ1-1, with a weak D call TRBD1 (5 bases). Germline lookup yields CDR1 SGDLS and CDR2 YYNGEE. V gave up 4 bases and J gave up 4 bases, with 11 bases separating them. The CDR3 runs 13 residues. CDR3 DNA sequence: TGTGCCAGCAGCACGGGGGGAGGCACTGAAGCTTTCTTT. Translated: CASSTGGGTEAFF.

The chain uses TRBV5-8 and TRBJ2-1; 8 bases are a match to TRBD2. Germline V gene sequence: CDR1 SGHTS, CDR2 YDEGEE. The CDR3 extends over 16 amino acids. The V and J ends lost 3 bases and 6 bases, in that order; junction bases with no gene match: 11. The CDR3 sequence is CASSSNGRAFVNEQFF. In nucleotides, the CDR3 is TGTGCCAGCAGCTCAAACGGGAGGGCCTTCGTCAATGAGCAGTTCTTC.

The V gene is TRBV29-1, the J gene TRBJ2-5; D is possibly TRBD1 (6 bases). CDR1 and CDR2 (germline): SQVTM, ANQGSEA. CDR3 length: 14 residues. Trimming removed 6 bases from V and 1 base from J, with 15 bases in between. CDR3 sequence reads: CSVKGGRGQETQYF. As DNA, the CDR3 is TGCAGCGTCAAAGGGGGACGGGGCCAAGAGACCCAGTACTTC.

This clone has only one observation. This chain connects TRBV5-8 to TRBJ1-2; D gene ambiguous. The germline V gene encodes CDR1 SGHTS and CDR2 YDEGEE. The V gene lost 1 base and the J gene lost 0 bases, with 10 bases spanning the gap. The CDR3 spans 15 residues. CDR3 sequence reads: CASSLRQAANYGYTF. As DNA, the CDR3 is TGTGCCAGCAGCTTGCGACAAGCTGCTAACTATGGCTACACCTTC.

V and J are TRBV10-3 and TRBJ2-2, with D maybe TRBD2 (7 bases). The V gene's germline CDR1 is ENHRY and CDR2 SYGVKD. The CDR3 sequence is 16 residues long. The ends were cut back, 4 bases at V and 2 bases at J, with 14 bases in the middle. Written as DNA, the CDR3 is TGTGCCATCAGTGGCCAGGGAGGGGGTAACACCGGGGAGCTGTTTTTT. It encodes CAISGQGGGNTGELFF.

V and J are TRBV5-4 and TRBJ2-2, with a weak D call TRBD2 (5 bases). The germline V and J ends were trimmed by 5 bases and 3 bases, with 11 bases remaining between them. Germline V gene data show CDR1 as SGHNT and CDR2 as YYREEE (reference sequence). This CDR3 is built from 14 residues. CDR3 sequence reads: CASRSTRDTGELFF. As DNA, the CDR3 is TGTGCCAGCAGGTCGACGAGGGACACCGGGGAGCTGTTTTTT.

V gene TRBV5-4 combines with J gene TRBJ2-7; tentative D call: TRBD1 (6 bases). V was cut by 6 bases and J by 0 bases, with 13 bases left in between. Per the germline V gene, CDR1 is SGHNT and CDR2 is YYREEE (reference sequence). The CDR3 consists of 14 residues. In DNA form, the CDR3 reads TGTGCCAGCAAACAGGGCGGCGGCTCCTACGAGCAGTACTTC. It is translated as CASKQGGGSYEQYF.

This clone was seen only once. J is TRBJ1-5 and V is TRBV4-2, with TRBD1 matching 11 bases. J lost 10 bases, V lost 1 base, and 9 bases had no gene match. CDR1 and CDR2 (germline): LGHNA, YNFKEQ. The CDR3 contains 16 residues. CDR3 sequence: CASSQGTGTGGEPQHF. In nucleotides, the CDR3 is TGTGCCAGCAGCCAAGGGACCGGGACAGGGGGAGAACCCCAGCATTTT.

The J gene is TRBJ1-5, the V gene TRBV6-5; no definite D call. The CDR3 runs 15 residues. CDR1 and CDR2 (germline): MNHEY, SVGAGI. The V gene lost 4 bases and the J gene lost 1 base, with 11 bases spanning the gap. Here the CDR3 reads CASSSLGPSNQPQHF. For the CDR3, the DNA is TGTGCCAGCAGTTCCCTAGGCCCCAGCAATCAGCCCCAGCATTTT.